This T cell receptor beta chain was found in a study of early T cells in non-severe SARS-CoV-2 infection. Looking at the study overall: Unpaired chains resulted from sequencing bulk RNA of unsorted whole blood. Points from the study as a whole: The matching step, a VDJdb search, favored anti-spike CD8 responses and missed private and CD4 specificities.

Researchers tagged individual cDNA molecules with unique molecular identifiers. TCRdb recomputed calls from the 5' RACE reads with MiXCR, one row per CDR3 protein. The table has about 61,000 distinct CDR3 sequences, approximately 10% seen once. This clonotype was counted many times. Its target is unknown. Germline V gene lookup returns CDR1 SNHLY and CDR2 FYNNEI. Germline trimming cut 2 bases from V and 3 bases from J; bases unmatched to any gene: 6. CDR3 length: 15 amino acids. The specimen sequenced was whole blood. The V and J genes are TRBV2 and TRBJ2-7; 8 nucleotides align to TRBD1. The TCR was taken from an adult who was a healthcare worker with PCR-confirmed SARS-CoV-2 infection or an uninfected control (not recorded which). CDR3 sequence: CASSERQGFFYEQYF. The DNA of the CDR3 is TGTGCCAGCAGTGAACGACAGGGGTTTTTCTACGAGCAGTACTTC.